This T cell receptor (beta chain) came from a study of tumor-infiltrating lymphocytes in localized non-small cell lung cancer. Turning to this clone: Its antigen is unknown.

Profiling relied on immunoSEQ multiplex PCR, and the TCRdb table lists in-frame clones only, not all of them. The data show just over 14,000 clones, 75% to 85% seen once. Per the germline V gene, CDR1 is SGHTA and CDR2 is FQGNSA. V was clipped by 2 bases and J by 4 bases, with 12 bases between them. This CDR3 spans 14 amino acids. Notes on the study in general: Tumors had more T cell infiltration than uninvolved lung, per TCRbeta sequencing and CD3 counts. No T-cell fraction difference was seen between IM1 and IM2 tumors. Each assay used a separate piece of the same tissue.

This sequence originates from a human donor with non-small cell lung cancer. The chain recombines TRBV7-2 with TRBJ2-7; D possibly matches TRBD1 or TRBD2 (7 bases each). Specimen: lung tumor tissue. The CDR3 region is CASSLSGGEYEQYF. The CDR3 DNA is TGTGCCAGCAGCTTATCAGGGGGGGAATACGAGCAGTACTTC.